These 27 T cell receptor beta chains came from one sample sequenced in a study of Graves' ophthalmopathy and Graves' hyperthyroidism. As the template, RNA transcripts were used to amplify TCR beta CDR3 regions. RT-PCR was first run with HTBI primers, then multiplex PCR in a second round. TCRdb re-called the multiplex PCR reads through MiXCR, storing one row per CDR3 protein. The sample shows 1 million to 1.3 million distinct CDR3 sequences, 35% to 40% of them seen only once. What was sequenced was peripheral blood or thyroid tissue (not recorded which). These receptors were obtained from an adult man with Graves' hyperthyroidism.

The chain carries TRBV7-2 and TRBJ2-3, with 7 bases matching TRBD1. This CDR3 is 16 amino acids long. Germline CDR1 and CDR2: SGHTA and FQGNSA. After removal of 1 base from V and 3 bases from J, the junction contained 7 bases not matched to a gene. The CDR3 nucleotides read TGTGCCAGCAGCTTAGTGGTCCCACAGGGGACAGATACGCAGTATTTT. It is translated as CASSLVVPQGTDTQYF.

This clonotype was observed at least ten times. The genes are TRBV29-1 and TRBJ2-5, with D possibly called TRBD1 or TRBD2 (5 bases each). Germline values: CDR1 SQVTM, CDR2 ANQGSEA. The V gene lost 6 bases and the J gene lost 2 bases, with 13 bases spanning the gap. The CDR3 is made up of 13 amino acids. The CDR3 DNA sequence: TGCAGCGTCGAGGGGAACTTACAAGAGACCCAGTACTTC. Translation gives CSVEGNLQETQYF. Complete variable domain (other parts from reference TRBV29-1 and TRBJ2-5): SAVISQKPSRDICQRGTSLTIQCQVDSQVTMMFWYRQQPGQSLTLIATANQGSEATYESGFVIDKFPISRPNLTFSTLTVSNMSPEDSSIYLCSVEGNLQETQYFGPGTRLLVL.

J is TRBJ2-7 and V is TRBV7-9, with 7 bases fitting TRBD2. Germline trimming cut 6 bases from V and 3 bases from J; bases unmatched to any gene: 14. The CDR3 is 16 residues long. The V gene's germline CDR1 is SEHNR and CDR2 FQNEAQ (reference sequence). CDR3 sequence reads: CASSKFPGLPNYEQYF. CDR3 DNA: TGTGCCAGCAGTAAGTTCCCGGGACTACCCAACTACGAGCAGTACTTC.

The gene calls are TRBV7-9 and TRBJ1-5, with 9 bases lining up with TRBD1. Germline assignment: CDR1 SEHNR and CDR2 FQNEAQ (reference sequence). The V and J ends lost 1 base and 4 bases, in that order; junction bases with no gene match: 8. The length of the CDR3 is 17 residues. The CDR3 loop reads CASSLVGLGTGNQPQHF. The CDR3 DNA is TGTGCCAGCAGCTTAGTGGGGTTGGGGACAGGGAATCAGCCCCAGCATTTT. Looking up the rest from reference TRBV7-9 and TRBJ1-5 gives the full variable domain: DTGVSQNPRHKITKRGQNVTFRCDPISEHNRLYWYRQTLGQGPEFLTYFQNEAQLEKSRLLSDRFSAERPKGSFSTLEIQRTEQGDSAMYLCASSLVGLGTGNQPQHFGDGTRLSIL.

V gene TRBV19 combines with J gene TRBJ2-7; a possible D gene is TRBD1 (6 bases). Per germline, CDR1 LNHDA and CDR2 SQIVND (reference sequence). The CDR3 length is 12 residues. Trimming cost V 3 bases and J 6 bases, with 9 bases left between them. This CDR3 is CASSMGQAEQYF. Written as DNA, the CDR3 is TGTGCCAGTAGTATGGGACAAGCCGAGCAGTACTTC.

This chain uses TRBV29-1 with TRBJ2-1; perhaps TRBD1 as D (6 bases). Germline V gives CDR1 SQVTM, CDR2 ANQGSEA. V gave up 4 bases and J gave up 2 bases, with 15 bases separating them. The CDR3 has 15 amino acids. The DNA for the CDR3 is TGCAGCGTTGCTGGGGGCTTGGGCCCCTACAATGAGCAGTTCTTC. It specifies CSVAGGLGPYNEQFF.

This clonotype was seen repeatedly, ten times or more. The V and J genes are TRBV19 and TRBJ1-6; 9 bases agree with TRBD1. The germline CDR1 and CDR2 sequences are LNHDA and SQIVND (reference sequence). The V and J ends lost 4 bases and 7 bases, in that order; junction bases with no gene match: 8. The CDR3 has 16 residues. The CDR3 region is CASSTHRDRANSPLHF. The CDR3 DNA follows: TGTGCCAGTAGTACCCACCGGGACAGGGCGAATTCACCCCTCCACTTT. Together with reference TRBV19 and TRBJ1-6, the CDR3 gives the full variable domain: DGGITQSPKYLFRKEGQNVTLSCEQNLNHDAMYWYRQDPGQGLRLIYYSQIVNDFQKGDIAEGYSVSREKKESFPLTVTSAQKNPTAFYLCASSTHRDRANSPLHFGNGTRLTVT.

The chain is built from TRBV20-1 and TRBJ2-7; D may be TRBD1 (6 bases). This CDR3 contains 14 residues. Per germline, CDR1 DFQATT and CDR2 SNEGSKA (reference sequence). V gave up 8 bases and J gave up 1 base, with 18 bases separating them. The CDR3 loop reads CSTGGQARSYEQYF. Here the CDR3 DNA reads TGCAGTACTGGGGGCCAGGCCCGGTCCTACGAGCAGTACTTC.

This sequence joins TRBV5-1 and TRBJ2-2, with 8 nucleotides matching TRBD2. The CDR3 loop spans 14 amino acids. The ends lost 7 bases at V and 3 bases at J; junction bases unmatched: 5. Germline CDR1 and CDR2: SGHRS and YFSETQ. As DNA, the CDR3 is TGCGCCAGCCAGGCACTAGCGGACACCGGGGAGCTGTTTTTT. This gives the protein CASQALADTGELFF. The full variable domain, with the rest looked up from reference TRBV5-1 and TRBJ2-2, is KAGVTQTPRYLIKTRGQQVTLSCSPISGHRSVSWYQQTPGQGLQFLFEYFSETQRNKGNFPGRFSGRQFSNSRSEMNVSTLELGDSALYLCASQALADTGELFFGEGSRLTVL.

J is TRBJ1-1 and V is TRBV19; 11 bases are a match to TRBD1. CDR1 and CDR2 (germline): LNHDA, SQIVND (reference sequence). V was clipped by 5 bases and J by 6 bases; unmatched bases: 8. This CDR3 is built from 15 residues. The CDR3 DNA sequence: TGTGCCAGTAGTCCCCGGGACAGGGGGACCTCTGAAGCTTTCTTT. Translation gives CASSPRDRGTSEAFF.

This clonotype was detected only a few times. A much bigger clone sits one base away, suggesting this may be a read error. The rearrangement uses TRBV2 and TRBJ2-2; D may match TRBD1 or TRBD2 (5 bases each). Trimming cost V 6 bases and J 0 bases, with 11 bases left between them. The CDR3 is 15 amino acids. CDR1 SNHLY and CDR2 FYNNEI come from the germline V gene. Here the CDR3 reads CASRGVATNTGELFF. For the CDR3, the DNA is TGTGCCAGCAGGGGGGTAGCGACGAACACCGGGGAGCTGTTTTTT.

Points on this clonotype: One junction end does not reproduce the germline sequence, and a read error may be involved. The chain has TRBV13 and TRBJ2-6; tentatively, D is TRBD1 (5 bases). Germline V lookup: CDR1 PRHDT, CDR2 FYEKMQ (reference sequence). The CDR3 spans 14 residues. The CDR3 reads CASSLASGANVPTF. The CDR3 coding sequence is TGTGCCAGCAGCTTAGCTTCTGGGGCCAACGTCCCGACTTTC.

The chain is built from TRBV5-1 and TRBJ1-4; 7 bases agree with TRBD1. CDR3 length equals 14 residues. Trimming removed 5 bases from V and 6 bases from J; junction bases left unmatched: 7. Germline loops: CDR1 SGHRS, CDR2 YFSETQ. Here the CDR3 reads CASRRSGGDEKLFF. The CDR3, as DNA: TGCGCCAGCAGGAGATCAGGGGGAGATGAAAAACTGTTTTTT.

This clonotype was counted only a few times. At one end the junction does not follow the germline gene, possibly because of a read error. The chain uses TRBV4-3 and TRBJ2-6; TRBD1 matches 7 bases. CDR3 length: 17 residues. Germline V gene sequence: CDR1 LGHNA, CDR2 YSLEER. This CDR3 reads CASSQDRQGSGANVLTF. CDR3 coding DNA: TGTGCCAGCAGCCAAGATAGACAGGGCTCTGGGGCCAACGTCCTGACTTTC.

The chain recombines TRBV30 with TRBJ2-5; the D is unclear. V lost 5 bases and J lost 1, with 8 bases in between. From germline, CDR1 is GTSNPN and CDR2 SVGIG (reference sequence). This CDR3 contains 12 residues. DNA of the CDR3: TGTGCCTGGGCGCGGATCCAAGAGACCCAGTACTTC. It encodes CAWARIQETQYF.

CDR3 in amino acids: CASSNQRTGEETQYF. The DNA of the CDR3 is TGTGCCAGCAGCAACCAACGGACAGGGGAAGAGACCCAGTACTTC. V is TRBV7-3 and J is TRBJ2-5, with 9 bases lining up with TRBD1. J lost 3 bases, V lost 5 bases, and 7 bases had no gene match. Per germline, CDR1 SGHTA and CDR2 FQGTGA. The CDR3 is 15 amino acids.

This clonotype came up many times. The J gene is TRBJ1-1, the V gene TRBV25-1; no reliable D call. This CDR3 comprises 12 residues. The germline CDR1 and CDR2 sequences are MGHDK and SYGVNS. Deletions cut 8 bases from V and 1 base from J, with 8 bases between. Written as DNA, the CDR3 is TGTGCCAGCCTGACCGCGAACACTGAAGCTTTCTTT. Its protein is CASLTANTEAFF.

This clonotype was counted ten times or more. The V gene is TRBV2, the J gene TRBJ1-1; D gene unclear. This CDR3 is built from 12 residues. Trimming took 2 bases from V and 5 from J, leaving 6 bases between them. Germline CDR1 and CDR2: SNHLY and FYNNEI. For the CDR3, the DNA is TGTGCCAGCAGTGAACACTTGACTGAAGCTTTCTTT. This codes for CASSEHLTEAFF.

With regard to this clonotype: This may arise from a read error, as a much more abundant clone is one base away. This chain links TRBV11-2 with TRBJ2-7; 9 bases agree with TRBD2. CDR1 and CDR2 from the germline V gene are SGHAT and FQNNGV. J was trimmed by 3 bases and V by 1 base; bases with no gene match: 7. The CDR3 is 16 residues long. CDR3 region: CASSLGASGINYEQYF. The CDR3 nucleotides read TGTGCCAGCAGCTTAGGAGCTAGCGGGATCAACTACGAGCAGTACTTC. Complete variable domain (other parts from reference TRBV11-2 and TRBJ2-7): EAGVAQSPRYKIIEKRQSVAFWCNPISGHATLYWYQQILGQGPKLLIQFQNNGVVDDSQLPKDRFSAERLKGVDSTLKIQPAKLEDSAVYLCASSLGASGINYEQYFGPGTRLTVT.

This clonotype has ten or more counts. CDR3 residues: CASSIDRGLDPPNTEAFF. CDR3 bases: TGTGCCAGTAGTATAGATCGGGGTTTGGACCCTCCGAACACTGAAGCTTTCTTT. The chain couples TRBV19 to TRBJ1-1, with D unclear. The germline gives CDR1 LNHDA, CDR2 SQIVND (reference sequence). CDR3 length equals 18 residues. The V gene lost 0 bases and the J gene lost 1 base, with 18 bases spanning the gap.

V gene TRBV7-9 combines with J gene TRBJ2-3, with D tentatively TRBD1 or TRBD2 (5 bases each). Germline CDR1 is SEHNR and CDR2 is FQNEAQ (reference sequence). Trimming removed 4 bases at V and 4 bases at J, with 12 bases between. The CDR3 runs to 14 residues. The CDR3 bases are TGTGCCAGCAGCTACGAAGGGACCGCAGATACGCAGTATTTT. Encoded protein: CASSYEGTADTQYF.

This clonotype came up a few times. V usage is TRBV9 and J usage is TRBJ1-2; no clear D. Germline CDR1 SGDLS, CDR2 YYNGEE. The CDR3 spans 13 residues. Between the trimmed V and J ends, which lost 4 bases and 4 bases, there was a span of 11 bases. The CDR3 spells CASSLRGTYGYTF. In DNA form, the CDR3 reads TGTGCCAGCAGCCTCCGGGGTACCTATGGCTACACCTTC.

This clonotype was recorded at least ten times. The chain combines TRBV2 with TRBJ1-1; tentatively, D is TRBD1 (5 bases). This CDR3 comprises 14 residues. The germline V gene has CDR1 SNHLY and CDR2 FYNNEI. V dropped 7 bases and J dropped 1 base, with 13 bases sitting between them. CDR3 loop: CASKPQVTNTEAFF. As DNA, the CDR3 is TGTGCCAGCAAACCACAGGTAACGAACACTGAAGCTTTCTTT.

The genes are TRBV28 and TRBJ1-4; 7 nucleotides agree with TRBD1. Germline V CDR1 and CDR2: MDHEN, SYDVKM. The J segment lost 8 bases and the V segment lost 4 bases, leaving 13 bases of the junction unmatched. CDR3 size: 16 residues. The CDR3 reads CASSYQGGPAEEKLFF. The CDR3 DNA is TGTGCCAGCAGTTACCAGGGGGGGCCCGCGGAAGAAAAACTGTTTTTT.

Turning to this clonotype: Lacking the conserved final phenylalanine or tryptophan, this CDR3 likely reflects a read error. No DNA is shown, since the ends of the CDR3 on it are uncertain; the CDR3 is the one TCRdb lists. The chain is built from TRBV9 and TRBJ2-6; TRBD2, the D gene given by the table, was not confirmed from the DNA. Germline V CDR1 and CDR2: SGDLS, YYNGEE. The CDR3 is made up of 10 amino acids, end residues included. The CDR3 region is CASSVRDSGG.

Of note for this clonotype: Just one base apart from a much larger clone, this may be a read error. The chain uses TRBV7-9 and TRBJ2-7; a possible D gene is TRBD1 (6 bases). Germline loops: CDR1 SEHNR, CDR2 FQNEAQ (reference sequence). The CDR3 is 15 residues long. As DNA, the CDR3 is TGTGCCAGCAGCCTTATTACGACAGGTATCTACGGGCAGTACTTC. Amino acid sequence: CASSLITTGIYGQYF.

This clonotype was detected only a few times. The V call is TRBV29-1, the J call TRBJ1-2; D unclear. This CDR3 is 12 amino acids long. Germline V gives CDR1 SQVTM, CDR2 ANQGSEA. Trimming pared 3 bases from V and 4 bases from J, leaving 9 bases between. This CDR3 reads CSVEGGPYGYTF. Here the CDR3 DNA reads TGCAGCGTTGAGGGCGGTCCCTATGGCTACACCTTC.